These 23 T cell receptor beta chains were sequenced from one sample in a study of blood T cells in healthy people across ages. Next came a second PCR, run for about 7 to 11 cycles, which used a sample-barcoded 5' primer along with a J-beta primer mix. In TCRdb, the 5' RACE reads were re-called with MiXCR into one record per CDR3 protein. The sample contains hundreds of thousands of distinct CDR3 sequences, over 45% of which appear only once. The sample consisted of blood. Receptor source: a woman in her sixties in good health.

The chain uses TRBV4-3 and TRBJ2-1, with 9 positions matching TRBD2. The V and J ends lost 2 bases and 15 bases, in that order; junction bases with no gene match: 14. CDR1 LGHNA and CDR2 YSLEER come from the germline V gene. The length of the CDR3 is 15 residues. The CDR3 nucleotides are TGCGCCAGCAGCCAACGCGGACTGGCGGGAGGGCCGGGGTTCTTC. Translation: CASSQRGLAGGPGFF.

There are a few counts of this clonotype. The chain joins TRBV29-1 to TRBJ1-2; the D is unclear. The V end lost 7 bases, the J end lost 8 bases, and 14 bases lay between the germline ends. The CDR3 runs to 11 residues. Germline CDR1 is SQVTM and CDR2 is ANQGSEA. The CDR3 nucleotides are TGCAGCGCAACACTGGAGGGAGGCTACACCTTC. Amino acids: CSATLEGGYTF.

The rearrangement uses TRBV28 and TRBJ1-5, with D hard to call. With 5 bases removed from V and 4 bases from J, the gap between germline ends came to 21 bases. The CDR3 length is 17 residues. CDR1 and CDR2 (germline): MDHEN, SYDVKM. This chain's CDR3 is CASSHEPTRYGNQPQHF. The CDR3 DNA reads TGTGCCAGCAGTCACGAGCCCACCCGGTATGGGAATCAGCCCCAGCATTTT.

V is TRBV20-1 and J is TRBJ2-7; 13 bases agree with TRBD2. Germline CDR1 and CDR2: DFQATT and SNEGSKA (reference sequence). Losses at the gene ends were 4 bases for V and 5 bases for J; bases not matched to a gene: 5. The CDR3 is made up of 14 amino acids. The CDR3 sequence is CSATGLAGDHEQYF. Written as DNA, the CDR3 is TGCAGTGCTACAGGACTAGCGGGAGACCACGAGCAGTACTTC.

This chain connects TRBV9 to TRBJ2-7; the D is unclear. Trimming cost V 0 bases and J 6 bases, with 7 bases left between them. CDR3 length: 12 residues. CDR1 and CDR2 (germline): SGDLS, YYNGEE. This chain's CDR3 is CASSVDDGEQYF. In DNA, the CDR3 is TGTGCCAGCAGCGTAGATGATGGCGAGCAGTACTTC. Full variable domain (rest looked up from reference TRBV9 and TRBJ2-7): DSGVTQTPKHLITATGQRVTLRCSPRSGDLSVYWYQQSLDQGLQFLIQYYNGEERAKGNILERFSAQQFPDLHSELNLSSLELGDSALYFCASSVDDGEQYFGPGTRLTVT.

The gene calls are TRBV2 and TRBJ2-5; no clear D gene. Germline-derived CDR1 and CDR2 are SNHLY and FYNNEI. V was pared by 9 bases and J by 2 bases, with 7 bases between. The CDR3 covers 11 residues. CDR3 region: CASTSQETQYF. CDR3 DNA sequence: TGTGCCAGTACTTCTCAAGAGACCCAGTACTTC.

The rearrangement joins TRBV7-2 to TRBJ2-7; 12 nucleotides line up with TRBD1. With 1 base clipped from V and 2 bases from J, the junction kept 3 bases outside the gene matches. The germline V gene encodes CDR1 SGHTA and CDR2 FQGNSA. The CDR3 loop spans 16 amino acids. The CDR3 region has the DNA TGTGCCAGCAGCTTAGGGGACAGGGGGCGTCCCTACGAGCAGTACTTC. It codes for CASSLGDRGRPYEQYF.

This clonotype was seen only once. The chain combines TRBV20-1 with TRBJ1-2, with D possibly being TRBD1 (5 bases). This CDR3 spans 15 amino acids. Per germline, CDR1 DFQATT and CDR2 SNEGSKA (reference sequence). Trimming took off 5 bases at V and 2 bases at J, with 18 bases between the two ends. CDR3 sequence (DNA): TGCAGTGCTTCACACCAGGGACCAACGAACTATGGCTACACCTTC. This encodes CSASHQGPTNYGYTF.

The gene calls are TRBV6-5 and TRBJ2-7; a weak D match, TRBD2 (6 bases). The CDR3 is 15 amino acids. CDR1 is MNHEY and CDR2 is SVGAGI in the germline V gene. V dropped 0 bases and J dropped 3 bases, with 12 bases sitting between them. This chain's CDR3 is CASSYSIPSVYEQYF. CDR3 nucleotide sequence: TGTGCCAGCAGTTACTCGATCCCTAGCGTCTACGAGCAGTACTTC.

The V call is TRBV7-9, the J call TRBJ2-1, with D perhaps TRBD1 or TRBD2 (5 bases each). The germline CDR1 and CDR2 sequences are SEHNR and FQNEAQ (reference sequence). The CDR3 is 17 residues long. V was shortened by 6 bases and J by 4 bases, with 22 bases between the two germline ends. CDR3 DNA: TGTGCCAGCAGACATGGGACGGGGCCGCTGATTTACAATGAGCAGTTCTTC. It encodes CASRHGTGPLIYNEQFF.

The chain uses TRBV25-1 and TRBJ2-1; 7 bases fit TRBD1. CDR1 is MGHDK, CDR2 SYGVNS, per germline. V dropped 7 bases and J dropped 6; count of bases not matched to a gene: 12. This CDR3 contains 15 residues. CDR3 nucleotides: TGTGCCAGCAAGAGGGCAGGGACAGAGGGCAATGAGCAGTTCTTC. This translates into CASKRAGTEGNEQFF.

This clonotype was seen a handful of times. The J gene is TRBJ2-7, the V gene TRBV7-6; no firm D call. The DNA end is more similar to TRBJ2-5, so the J call may be wrong. The CDR3 runs 14 residues. Germline V CDR1 and CDR2: SGHVS, FNYEAQ. The CDR3 DNA reads as TGTGCCAGCAGCCCCCGCGGCGGCGAAGAGACCCAGTACTTC. Translated, it gives CASSPRGGEETQYF.

This clonotype showed up just a few times. This chain links TRBV7-2 with TRBJ2-7, with 11 bases lining up with TRBD2. The germline gives CDR1 SGHTA, CDR2 FQGNSA. The CDR3 loop spans 14 amino acids. V lost 5 bases, J lost 5 bases, and 5 bases stayed unmatched. In DNA form, the CDR3 reads TGTGCCAGCAGCACATGGGGACTAGCGGACGAGCAGTACTTC. Translation gives CASSTWGLADEQYF.

The V and J genes are TRBV5-1 and TRBJ1-6; TRBD1 might be the D (6 bases). The CDR3 is 15 residues long. V was pared by 0 bases and J by 7 bases, with 11 bases between. Germline loops: CDR1 SGHRS, CDR2 YFSETQ. Written as DNA, the CDR3 is TGCGCCAGCAGCTTGGCAGGGGTAGACAATTCACCCCTCCACTTT. Its translation: CASSLAGVDNSPLHF.

The V and J genes are TRBV6-5 and TRBJ2-1; a weak D match, TRBD2 (6 bases). V lost 1 base to trimming and J lost 7 bases, with 11 bases between them. CDR1 MNHEY and CDR2 SVGAGI come from the germline V gene. The CDR3 sequence is 14 residues long. The CDR3 protein is CASSYFGGINEQFF. The DNA of the CDR3 is TGTGCCAGCAGTTACTTCGGCGGGATTAATGAGCAGTTCTTC.

This clonotype was seen only a few times. This chain uses TRBV28 with TRBJ1-1, with TRBD1 as a possible D gene (6 bases). This CDR3 has 12 residues. Germline V gives CDR1 MDHEN, CDR2 SYDVKM. The V gene lost 10 bases and the J gene lost 0 bases, with 9 bases spanning the gap. The DNA for the CDR3 is TGTGCCACCGGACAGTTGAACACTGAAGCTTTCTTT. As protein: CATGQLNTEAFF.

The chain carries TRBV2 and TRBJ2-7, with D maybe TRBD1 (6 bases). From germline, CDR1 is SNHLY and CDR2 FYNNEI. The germline V and J ends were trimmed by 5 bases and 2 bases, with 16 bases remaining between them. The CDR3 spans 15 residues. CDR3 in amino acids: CASSSGQIQAYEQYF. The DNA for the CDR3 is TGTGCCAGCAGTTCCGGACAGATTCAGGCCTACGAGCAGTACTTC. The complete variable domain, with remaining parts taken from reference TRBV2 and TRBJ2-7, reads EPEVTQTPSHQVTQMGQEVILRCVPISNHLYFYWYRQILGQKVEFLVSFYNNEISEKSEIFDDQFSVERPDGSNFTLKIRSTKLEDSAMYFCASSSGQIQAYEQYFGPGTRLTVT.

The J gene is TRBJ2-1, the V gene TRBV20-1; D gene uncertain. The germline CDR1 and CDR2 sequences are DFQATT and SNEGSKA (reference sequence). The CDR3 has 14 amino acids. V was clipped by 4 bases and J by 10 bases, with 20 bases between them. The CDR3 bases are TGCAGTGCTATTCGGACCCAAGTCTTGGGCGAGCAGTTCTTC. Translating it yields CSAIRTQVLGEQFF.

This clonotype appeared a single time. V usage is TRBV29-1 and J usage is TRBJ1-1; TRBD1 agrees at 10 bases. The germline gives CDR1 SQVTM, CDR2 ANQGSEA. The CDR3 totals 15 residues. Losses at the gene ends were 5 bases for V and 4 bases for J; bases not matched to a gene: 10. The CDR3 region has the DNA TGCAGCGTTTGGACAGGGGGTCTTAGAATCACTGAAGCTTTCTTT. This sequence encodes CSVWTGGLRITEAFF.

This clonotype was counted once. This chain connects TRBV6-6 to TRBJ2-7; 10 bases line up with TRBD1. V trimming: 6 bases; J trimming: 3 bases; junction bases outside the gene matches: 11. Germline assignment: CDR1 MNHNY and CDR2 SVGAGI (reference sequence). This CDR3 has 16 residues. As DNA, the CDR3 is TGTGCCAGCAGCCAACCGGAGGGACAGGGGAGCTACGAGCAGTACTTC. It is translated as CASSQPEGQGSYEQYF.

V and J are TRBV30 and TRBJ1-2; D gene ambiguous. V was trimmed by 4 bases and J by 2 bases, leaving 11 bases between them. The CDR3 loop spans 13 amino acids. The germline V gene encodes CDR1 GTSNPN and CDR2 SVGIG (reference sequence). The CDR3 loop reads CAWMEGRNYGYTF. The CDR3 region has the DNA TGTGCCTGGATGGAAGGGAGGAACTATGGCTACACCTTC.

The chain uses TRBV28 and TRBJ2-7; TRBD1 matches at 11 bases. The CDR3 length is 15 residues. Losses at the gene ends were 5 bases for V and 2 bases for J; bases not matched to a gene: 5. CDR1 and CDR2 (germline): MDHEN, SYDVKM. CDR3 DNA sequence: TGTGCCAGCAGTCCCGGGACAGGGGGGACCTACGAGCAGTACTTC. This codes for CASSPGTGGTYEQYF.

The chain combines TRBV27 with TRBJ2-3; possibly TRBD1 or TRBD2 for D (5 bases each). The V and J ends lost 1 base and 4 bases respectively, with 21 bases between them. CDR3 length equals 18 residues. Looked up from germline, CDR1 is MNHEY and CDR2 is SMNVEV (reference sequence). CDR3 amino acids: CASSLFSRDQVGPDTQYF. DNA for the CDR3: TGTGCCAGCAGTTTATTCTCCCGGGACCAAGTGGGCCCAGATACGCAGTATTTT.